Sequencing of this TCR beta chain was carried out in a study of cytomegalovirus exposure and HLA in healthy donors. Regarding the study as a whole: An Asian-associated ancestry cluster reportedly showed fewer N-insertions than the roughly 670-donor mean in a later analysis. CMV antigen specificity of a few CMV-associated chains was confirmed in vitro.

V trimming: 2 bases; J trimming: 8 bases; junction bases outside the gene matches: 7. There are 14 residues in the CDR3. Germline values: CDR1 LNHNV, CDR2 YYDKDF (reference sequence). About this clone itself: Antigen: not known.

A multiplex PCR was run with 60 Vbeta primers and 13 Jbeta primers. Produced via immunoSEQ multiplex PCR; TCRdb's table is partial and in-frame only. The data contain about 140,000 clones, roughly 76% of them singletons. J is TRBJ1-2 and V is TRBV15, with 8 bases fitting TRBD1. The sequenced sample consisted of PBMCs. The clonotype was recovered from a woman aged 40-49 years in good health and CMV-seronegative. CDR3 nucleotides: TGTGCCACCAGCAGACCCCCGGACAGGGTCGGCTACACCTTC. Translated: CATSRPPDRVGYTF. Variable domain in full (rest from reference TRBV15 and TRBJ1-2): DAMVIQNPRYQVTQFGKPVTLSCSQTLNHNVMYWYQQKSSQAPKLLFHYYDKDFNNEADTPDNFQSRRPNTSFCFLDIRSPGLGDTAMYLCATSRPPDRVGYTFGSGTRLTVV.